These 29 T cell receptor beta chains share one sample of origin, sequenced in a study of T cell repertoires in cytomegalovirus infection. Each CDR3 protein gets one entry after TCRdb re-called the reads with MiXCR. Among roughly 120,000 distinct CDR3 sequences listed, around 30% were seen once. Antigen specificity for these receptors is unknown. Sequenced material: CD8+ T cells from cultured PBMCs, taken from culture after CMV antigen stimulation. These receptors were obtained from a human donor in good health (CMV status not recorded). Some clones in this sample may be carry-over from other donors' samples.

V and J are TRBV5-4 and TRBJ2-5; TRBD2 is a possible D gene (5 bases). Germline V gives CDR1 SGHNT, CDR2 YYREEE (reference sequence). This CDR3 is 14 amino acids long. The V gene lost 4 bases and the J gene lost 2 bases, with 12 bases spanning the gap. The CDR3 loop reads CASSTGLDQETQYF. The CDR3 DNA reads as TGTGCCAGCAGCACCGGACTGGATCAAGAGACCCAGTACTTC.

In its sample, this clonotype was seen once. V gene TRBV10-3 combines with J gene TRBJ2-3; D gene uncertain. CDR3 length equals 11 residues. CDR1 is ENHRY and CDR2 is SYGVKD in the germline V gene. The V gene lost 6 bases and the J gene lost 4 bases, with 5 bases spanning the gap. The CDR3 DNA sequence: TGTGCCATCAGGCAGGCAGATACGCAGTATTTT. It codes for CAIRQADTQYF.

This clonotype was observed at least ten times. This chain uses TRBV6-2 or TRBV6-3 with TRBJ1-5, with TRBD1 identical over 8 bases. The ends lost 4 bases at V and 5 bases at J; junction bases unmatched: 4. Germline values: CDR1 MNHEY, CDR2 SVGEGT. The CDR3 runs to 14 residues. CDR3 sequence reads: CASSSGQGHQPQHF. The CDR3 bases are TGTGCCAGCAGTTCCGGACAGGGACATCAGCCCCAGCATTTT.

The chain is built from TRBV6-5 and TRBJ2-3; D is undetermined. The germline CDR1 and CDR2 sequences are MNHEY and SVGAGI. V dropped 3 bases and J dropped 3 bases, with 16 bases sitting between them. The CDR3 runs to 16 residues. This chain's CDR3 is CASSYLRSANTDTQYF. The CDR3, as DNA: TGTGCCAGCAGTTATCTGCGTTCGGCCAATACAGATACGCAGTATTTT.

The V call is TRBV12-3 or TRBV12-4, the J call TRBJ2-7; D unclear. V gave up 3 bases and J gave up 2 bases, with 8 bases separating them. This CDR3 spans 13 amino acids. The DNA for the CDR3 is TGTGCCAGCAGTTTTGGGTACACCTACGAGCAGTACTTC. Its protein product is CASSFGYTYEQYF.

The chain employs TRBV2 and TRBJ1-4; D is possibly TRBD1 (5 bases). Trimming removed 8 bases at V and 4 bases at J, with 17 bases between. The length of the CDR3 is 15 residues. Germline CDR1 and CDR2: SNHLY and FYNNEI. CDR3 bases: TGTGCCAGCCTGGGACGGATGAACTATAATGAAAAACTGTTTTTT. It yields the protein CASLGRMNYNEKLFF.

The J gene is TRBJ2-3, the V gene TRBV7-8; D gene uncertain. Per the germline V gene, CDR1 is SGHVS and CDR2 is FQNEAQ. The CDR3 is 14 residues long. Trimming removed 4 bases from V and 5 bases from J, with 13 bases in between. This CDR3 reads CASSSTPGVDTQYF. The CDR3 region has the DNA TGTGCCAGCAGCTCGACACCCGGCGTAGATACGCAGTATTTT. The whole variable domain, filled in from reference TRBV7-8 and TRBJ2-3, reads GAGVSQSPRYKVAKRGQDVALRCDPISGHVSLFWYQQALGQGPEFLTYFQNEAQLDKSGLPSDRFFAERPEGSVSTLKIQRTQQEDSAVYLCASSSTPGVDTQYFGPGTRLTVL.

There are many counts of this clonotype. The V gene is TRBV7-8, the J gene TRBJ2-1; the match to TRBD2 covers 7 bases. The germline V gene encodes CDR1 SGHVS and CDR2 FQNEAQ. The CDR3 runs to 15 residues. The junction had 10 bases not matched to a gene; V was cut back by 7 bases and J by 4 bases. The CDR3 protein is CASTEHQGGYNEQFF. The CDR3 nucleotides read TGTGCCAGCACCGAACACCAGGGAGGGTACAATGAGCAGTTCTTC.

The table lists this clonotype with many counts. This chain links TRBV20-1 with TRBJ2-1; 9 bases line up with TRBD1. The CDR3 runs to 15 residues. After removal of 6 bases from V and 3 bases from J, the junction contained 9 bases not matched to a gene. Germline-derived CDR1 and CDR2 are DFQATT and SNEGSKA (reference sequence). CDR3 amino acids: CSAVTGGRVYNEQFF. The CDR3 bases are TGCAGTGCAGTAACAGGGGGCAGGGTCTACAATGAGCAGTTCTTC.

The chain has TRBV7-8 and TRBJ2-7; possibly TRBD1 for D (6 bases). The V end lost 4 bases, the J end lost 11 bases, and 15 bases lay between the germline ends. The length of the CDR3 is 12 residues. CDR1 SGHVS and CDR2 FQNEAQ come from the germline V gene. The DNA of the CDR3 is TGTGCCAGCAGCTCGCTAGGGGGTGGGGAGTACTTC. Amino acid sequence: CASSSLGGGEYF.

The sample holds one count of this clonotype. CDR3 residues: CATSSTGYTGELFF. Here the CDR3 DNA reads TGTGCCACCAGTTCGACAGGGTACACCGGGGAGCTGTTTTTT. The genes are TRBV24-1 and TRBJ2-2; 7 nucleotides align to TRBD1. The V segment lost 6 bases and the J segment 3 bases; nucleotides outside the gene matches: 3. The germline CDR1 and CDR2 sequences are KGHDR and SFDVKD. There are 14 residues in the CDR3.

The chain recombines TRBV28 with TRBJ1-2; 8 bases fit TRBD1. The CDR3 is made up of 17 amino acids. CDR1 is MDHEN and CDR2 is SYDVKM in the germline V gene. The ends lost 6 bases at V and 0 bases at J; junction bases unmatched: 12. CDR3 coding DNA: TGTGCCAGCAGCCTTGCGGGACAGGATTATACTAACTATGGCTACACCTTC. Translation gives CASSLAGQDYTNYGYTF.

The rearrangement links TRBV3-1 to TRBJ1-1, with a weak D call TRBD1 (5 bases). The V end was cut by 3 bases, the J end by 4 bases, with 18 bases between. Germline V gene sequence: CDR1 LGHDT, CDR2 YNNKEL (reference sequence). The CDR3 contains 16 residues. CDR3 nucleotide sequence: TGTGCCAGCAGCCAGGGTGTCGCAGGGTCGAGCACTGAAGCTTTCTTT. It specifies CASSQGVAGSSTEAFF.

The chain carries TRBV18 and TRBJ2-1; 11 bases are shared with TRBD2. Unmatched junction bases numbered 16, after V lost 4 bases and J lost 2 bases. Germline lookup yields CDR1 KGHSH and CDR2 LQKENI. The CDR3 sequence is 20 residues long. CDR3 coding DNA: TGTGCCAGCTCACTGTACCCTACTAGTAGCGGGGGGGATGCCTACAATGAGCAGTTCTTC. The encoded protein is CASSLYPTSSGGDAYNEQFF.

The chain employs TRBV7-9 and TRBJ2-3; 8 bases line up with TRBD2. In germline, CDR1 is SEHNR, CDR2 FQNEAQ (reference sequence). The CDR3 is made up of 14 amino acids. V shed 5 bases and J 1 base; nucleotides not matched to a gene: 2. The CDR3 reads CASSHGGGTDTQYF. In nucleotides, the CDR3 is TGTGCCAGCAGCCACGGGGGGGGCACAGATACGCAGTATTTT.

This clonotype was observed a few times. The chain links TRBV7-6 to TRBJ2-5, with D maybe TRBD2 (5 bases). CDR3 length: 15 residues. Germline CDR1 and CDR2: SGHVS and FNYEAQ. V lost 4 bases and J lost 5, with 17 bases in between. CDR3 bases: TGTGCCAGCAGCTCCGAGATAGTCGGGGTGGAGACCCAGTACTTC. Its protein product is CASSSEIVGVETQYF.

Details on this clonotype: An end of the junction does not agree with germline; a read error may underlie this. The chain links TRBV12-3 or TRBV12-4 to TRBJ2-1, with D uncertain. The CDR3 has 13 residues. The CDR3 loop is CASSLDLYNEQLF. CDR3 sequence (DNA): TGTGCCAGCAGTTTAGACCTCTACAATGAGCAGTTGTTC.

This clonotype came up a few times. This rearrangement joins TRBV5-4 to TRBJ2-7, with 8 bases that match TRBD2. This CDR3 has 14 amino acids. The V and J ends lost 3 bases and 4 bases, in that order; junction bases with no gene match: 6. Germline V gene sequence: CDR1 SGHNT, CDR2 YYREEE (reference sequence). The DNA for the CDR3 is TGTGCCAGCAGCTGGGAGAGCGGGGGATACGAGCAGTACTTC. It encodes CASSWESGGYEQYF.

This clonotype was recorded a few times. The rearrangement links TRBV7-9 to TRBJ2-5, with 8 bases lining up with TRBD1. The V and J ends lost 5 bases and 5 bases, in that order; junction bases with no gene match: 13. The CDR3 has 16 amino acids. Germline CDR1 reads SEHNR; CDR2 reads FQNEAQ (reference sequence). The CDR3 coding sequence is TGTGCCAGCAGCCAAGGGTGGCAGGGGGCTGTGGAGACCCAGTACTTC. It yields the protein CASSQGWQGAVETQYF.

The rearrangement links TRBV2 to TRBJ2-3; tentatively, D is TRBD1 (5 bases). V lost 2 bases to trimming and J lost 2 bases, with 17 bases between them. The V gene's germline CDR1 is SNHLY and CDR2 FYNNEI. This CDR3 has 17 residues. The chain's CDR3 is CASSERVGQGYTDTQYF. The CDR3 nucleotides read TGTGCCAGCAGTGAAAGAGTTGGGCAGGGTTACACAGATACGCAGTATTTT.

This chain uses TRBV13 with TRBJ2-7; the D gene could be TRBD1 or TRBD2 (5 bases each). Germline V gene data show CDR1 as PRHDT and CDR2 as FYEKMQ (reference sequence). This CDR3 is built from 18 residues. Trimming pared 5 bases from V and 3 bases from J, leaving 26 bases between. CDR3 in amino acids: CASSVQTLTGTQRYEQYF. The CDR3, as DNA: TGTGCCAGCAGCGTCCAGACACTTACCGGGACCCAACGCTACGAGCAGTACTTC.

This clonotype was seen more than once but under ten times. The chain uses TRBV20-1 and TRBJ1-1; D is unclear. The CDR3 loop spans 13 amino acids. Germline values: CDR1 DFQATT, CDR2 SNEGSKA (reference sequence). Trimming took off 4 bases at V and 6 bases at J, with 15 bases between the two ends. CDR3 in DNA: TGCAGTGCTACCTCGGTGGGGTTAGCTGAAGCTTTCTTT. Protein product: CSATSVGLAEAFF.

The rearrangement links TRBV20-1 to TRBJ2-5; 12 nucleotides match TRBD2. After removal of 6 bases from V and 1 base from J, the junction contained 3 bases not matched to a gene. This CDR3 is 14 amino acids long. The germline V gene has CDR1 DFQATT and CDR2 SNEGSKA (reference sequence). The CDR3 here is CSAGLAGFQETQYF. CDR3 nucleotides: TGCAGTGCAGGACTAGCGGGGTTCCAAGAGACCCAGTACTTC.

This clonotype was recorded a few times. The chain links TRBV28 to TRBJ2-1; D unclear. The germline V and J ends were trimmed by 2 bases and 3 bases, with 14 bases remaining between them. Looked up from germline, CDR1 is MDHEN and CDR2 is SYDVKM. The CDR3 contains 16 residues. The DNA for the CDR3 is TGTGCCAGCAGTTTAACCCTTCGGGCCGTCTACAATGAGCAGTTCTTC. Translated, it gives CASSLTLRAVYNEQFF.

This clonotype was seen repeatedly, ten times or more. This sequence joins TRBV4-1 and TRBJ1-1; 10 nucleotides agree with TRBD1. The J segment lost 0 bases and the V segment lost 7 bases, leaving 11 bases of the junction unmatched. This CDR3 comprises 17 residues. CDR1 is MGHRA, CDR2 YSYEKL, per germline. Written as DNA, the CDR3 is TGCGCCAGCACCCTTGGACAGGGGGTTGACATGAACACTGAAGCTTTCTTT. Translating gives CASTLGQGVDMNTEAFF.

At least ten counts were recorded for this clonotype. The chain carries TRBV7-2 and TRBJ2-7; either TRBD1 or TRBD2 may supply D (5 bases each). V lost 5 bases and J 5 bases, leaving 25 bases between the germline ends. CDR1 is SGHTA and CDR2 is FQGNSA in the germline V gene. The CDR3 loop spans 17 amino acids. The CDR3 DNA reads TGTGCCAGCAGCCCAGTGACCTGGGGCCATAGAGGGAACGAGCAGTACTTC. Its protein is CASSPVTWGHRGNEQYF.

The chain joins TRBV27 to TRBJ2-5; D not certain. V lost 2 bases to trimming and J lost 5 bases, with 15 bases between them. CDR1 is MNHEY, CDR2 SMNVEV, per germline (reference sequence). The CDR3 covers 15 residues. In DNA, the CDR3 is TGTGCCAGCAGTTTAACAACTCTACCTCAGGAGACCCAGTACTTC. Translated: CASSLTTLPQETQYF.

This clonotype was recorded at least ten times. The chain combines TRBV7-2 with TRBJ1-1; possibly TRBD1 for D (5 bases). This CDR3 is 14 amino acids long. The V end was cut by 5 bases, the J end by 6 bases, with 16 bases between. Germline V gene lookup returns CDR1 SGHTA and CDR2 FQGNSA. CDR3 amino acids: CASSAGLGWAEAFF. The CDR3 region has the DNA TGTGCCAGCAGCGCAGGGCTGGGGTGGGCTGAAGCTTTCTTT. The whole variable domain, filled in from reference TRBV7-2 and TRBJ1-1, reads GAGVSQSPSNKVTEKGKDVELRCDPISGHTALYWYRQSLGQGLEFLIYFQGNSAPDKSGLPSDRFSAERTGGSVSTLTIQRTQQEDSAVYLCASSAGLGWAEAFFGQGTRLTVV.

The J gene is TRBJ1-5, the V gene TRBV27; TRBD1 aligns across 7 bases. This CDR3 is 15 amino acids long. The V gene end was trimmed by 6 bases and the J gene end by 0 bases; junction bases not matched to a gene: 5. The germline V gene has CDR1 MNHEY and CDR2 SMNVEV (reference sequence). CDR3 DNA: TGTGCCAGCAGACGGGACAGCTATAGCAATCAGCCCCAGCATTTT. Translation gives CASRRDSYSNQPQHF.